The next 28 T cell receptor beta chains were all read from a single sample in a study of CD8 T cells in ankylosing spondylitis. Findings of the study overall: It appeared that ankylosing spondylitis blood was characterized by a TCR beta motif of under ten highly homologous variants.

Each CDR3 protein is one row after TCRdb ran MiXCR on the 5' RACE reads. The sample holds some 840,000 distinct CDR3 sequences; about 10% are singletons and the top ten take more than 0.5%. Their target antigens are unknown. The sequencing sample was made of blood, either unsorted or a sorted T cell fraction (not recorded which). Receptor source: a male donor with ankylosing spondylitis.

This clonotype was picked up a small number of times. V and J are TRBV6-1 and TRBJ1-1, with a possible D match to TRBD1 (6 bases). This CDR3 comprises 14 residues. Trimming removed 6 bases at V and 5 bases at J, with 16 bases between. Germline V CDR1 and CDR2: MNHNS, SASEGT. The CDR3 reads CASSMEGGRTEAFF. CDR3 nucleotides: TGTGCCAGCAGCATGGAGGGGGGCAGGACTGAAGCTTTCTTT.

The chain is built from TRBV14 and TRBJ1-4, with D perhaps matching TRBD1 (6 bases). The CDR3 has 13 amino acids. Germline V lookup: CDR1 SGHDN, CDR2 FVKESK. Trimming cost V 7 bases and J 3 bases, with 9 bases left between them. As DNA, the CDR3 is TGTGCCAGCACCAGGGGCTCTAATGAAAAACTGTTTTTT. It specifies CASTRGSNEKLFF.

This clonotype was picked up a small number of times. The chain recombines TRBV9 with TRBJ1-6, with D uncertain. With 0 bases removed from V and 8 bases from J, the gap between germline ends came to 9 bases. Germline V CDR1 and CDR2: SGDLS, YYNGEE. The CDR3 length is 14 residues. The CDR3 DNA reads as TGTGCCAGCAGCGTAGCTTGGGGAGATTCACCCCTCCACTTT. Protein product: CASSVAWGDSPLHF.

The chain employs TRBV18 and TRBJ2-1, with D unclear. V was trimmed by 0 bases and J by 10 bases, leaving 7 bases between them. The CDR3 is 12 residues long. CDR1 is KGHSH and CDR2 is LQKENI in the germline V gene. The CDR3 bases are TGTGCCAGCTCACCACCAGAAGGGGAGCAGTTCTTC. This encodes CASSPPEGEQFF.

In its sample, this clonotype was seen once. The gene calls are TRBV28 and TRBJ1-6; 7 nucleotides line up with TRBD1. Trimming cost V 7 bases and J 5 bases; bases outside gene matches: 8. This CDR3 has 15 residues. Germline values: CDR1 MDHEN, CDR2 SYDVKM. CDR3 nucleotide sequence: TGTGCCAGCAACGCAGGGGGTACCCATAATTCACCCCTCCACTTT. It codes for CASNAGGTHNSPLHF.

The rearrangement uses TRBV7-2 and TRBJ2-7; TRBD2 matches at 9 bases. The CDR3 is 15 amino acids. Trimming took 3 bases from V and 2 from J; bases not matched to a gene: 5. Germline CDR1 and CDR2: SGHTA and FQGNSA. The CDR3 sequence: CASSFGSGRTYEQYF. The CDR3 DNA sequence: TGTGCCAGCAGCTTTGGTAGCGGGAGAACCTACGAGCAGTACTTC.

The chain recombines TRBV9 with TRBJ2-1; D gene unclear. Germline loops: CDR1 SGDLS, CDR2 YYNGEE. V shed 4 bases and J shed 3 bases, with 17 bases lying between them. CDR3 length: 16 amino acids. The CDR3 loop reads CASSPNPDKNYNEQFF. CDR3 in DNA: TGTGCCAGCAGCCCCAACCCCGATAAGAACTACAATGAGCAGTTCTTC. The full variable domain, its missing parts supplied by reference TRBV9 and TRBJ2-1, is DSGVTQTPKHLITATGQRVTLRCSPRSGDLSVYWYQQSLDQGLQFLIQYYNGEERAKGNILERFSAQQFPDLHSELNLSSLELGDSALYFCASSPNPDKNYNEQFFGPGTRLTVL.

There are a few counts of this clonotype. The CDR3: CASSRRPATNEKLFF. The CDR3 DNA reads as TGTGCCAGCAGTAGGAGACCAGCAACTAATGAAAAACTGTTTTTT. The chain couples TRBV12-3 or TRBV12-4 to TRBJ1-4, with unresolved D. Trimming left V 5 bases short and J 0 bases short, with 10 bases between. CDR3 size: 15 residues.

This clonotype has a handful of counts. V usage is TRBV19 and J usage is TRBJ1-5; 8 bases match TRBD1. This CDR3 comprises 13 residues. CDR1 and CDR2 from the germline V gene are LNHDA and SQIVND (reference sequence). V lost 7 bases, J lost 6 bases, and 5 bases stayed unmatched. The CDR3 region is CASKAGGSQPQHF. As DNA, the CDR3 is TGTGCCAGTAAAGCAGGGGGCAGTCAGCCCCAGCATTTT.

This clonotype was observed many times. The chain couples TRBV10-3 to TRBJ2-3; tentative D call: TRBD1 (5 bases). V was cut by 6 bases and J by 0 bases, with 16 bases left in between. The germline gives CDR1 ENHRY, CDR2 SYGVKD. The CDR3 has 16 amino acids. The CDR3 nucleotides are TGTGCCATCAGAAGGTTTAAGGGGTTTAGCACAGATACGCAGTATTTT. This gives the protein CAIRRFKGFSTDTQYF.

V and J are TRBV3-1 and TRBJ2-3, with 8 nucleotides matching TRBD1. This CDR3 comprises 17 residues. Germline CDR1 and CDR2: LGHDT and YNNKEL (reference sequence). Losses at the gene ends were 11 bases for V and 4 bases for J; bases not matched to a gene: 20. CDR3 bases: TGTGCCTCCTGCCAAGCAAGAGGCAGGGGGCTGGCAGATACGCAGTATTTT. It translates to CASCQARGRGLADTQYF.

The CDR3 coding sequence is TGTGCCATCAGTGACAGGGGGCGCGACTCCTACGAGCAGTACTTC. Translated, it gives CAISDRGRDSYEQYF. The V and J genes are TRBV10-3 and TRBJ2-7; 8 bases agree with TRBD1. Trimming at V came to 3 bases and at J to 0 bases, leaving 4 bases not matched to a gene. This CDR3 region has 15 residues. From germline, CDR1 is ENHRY and CDR2 SYGVKD.

This clonotype has more than one count but fewer than ten. V gene TRBV7-2 combines with J gene TRBJ1-2; D unresolved. The CDR3 loop spans 13 amino acids. Germline CDR1 SGHTA, CDR2 FQGNSA. Trimming stripped 1 base from V and 6 bases from J, with 9 bases between. The CDR3 nucleotides are TGTGCCAGCAGCTTAGTGATTACCCATGGCTACACCTTC. Translation: CASSLVITHGYTF.

On this clonotype itself: This may be a read error: a much more frequent sequence differs by one nucleotide. The rearrangement links TRBV4-2 to TRBJ2-7, with 9 bases identical to TRBD1. The V gene's germline CDR1 is LGHNA and CDR2 YNFKEQ. The CDR3 consists of 13 residues. CDR3 protein: CAGSPRTGVEQYF. CDR3 DNA sequence: TGTGCCGGCAGCCCCCGGACAGGGGTCGAGCAGTACTTC.

This clonotype was observed a handful of times. The chain links TRBV20-1 to TRBJ1-2, with TRBD1 matching 7 bases. V trimming: 3 bases; J trimming: 1 base; junction bases outside the gene matches: 8. The CDR3 totals 15 residues. Germline V CDR1 and CDR2: DFQATT, SNEGSKA (reference sequence). In nucleotides, the CDR3 is TGCAGTGCTAGGGGTCCCGGGACAGATAACTATGGCTACACCTTC. Encoded protein: CSARGPGTDNYGYTF.

This chain connects TRBV27 to TRBJ2-3, with D unresolved. CDR3 size: 15 residues. Trimming cost V 4 bases and J 4 bases, with 15 bases left between them. The V gene's germline CDR1 is MNHEY and CDR2 SMNVEV (reference sequence). The CDR3 DNA reads TGTGCCAGCAGTTGGTCCTCGAGGTATCCAGATACGCAGTATTTT. Translation gives CASSWSSRYPDTQYF.

The chain links TRBV7-2 to TRBJ1-4; the D is unclear. CDR1 and CDR2 (germline): SGHTA, FQGNSA. V lost 2 bases to trimming and J lost 3 bases, with 16 bases between them. CDR3 size: 17 residues. CDR3 nucleotides: TGTGCCAGCAGCTTAAGTTATGGAGGAGGGTCTAATGAAAAACTGTTTTTT. Translated: CASSLSYGGGSNEKLFF.

J is TRBJ2-7 and V is TRBV2; the D is unclear. The V gene lost 1 base and the J gene lost 0 bases, with 7 bases spanning the gap. The CDR3 sequence is 14 residues long. Germline V gives CDR1 SNHLY, CDR2 FYNNEI. The CDR3 is CASSEEVGSYEQYF. CDR3 nucleotide sequence: TGTGCCAGCAGTGAAGAAGTCGGCTCCTACGAGCAGTACTTC.

In this sample, this clonotype turned up a few times. The rearrangement joins TRBV21-1 to TRBJ2-3; TRBD2 reflects the table's D call only, with no check against the DNA. TRBV21-1 counts as a pseudogene. The length of the CDR3 is 20 residues. CDR3 region: CASSPWDLKREGPGTDTQYF. CDR3 DNA sequence: TGTGCCAGCAGCCCTTGGGATCTAAAGCGGGAGGGCCCTGGCACAGATACGCAGTATTTT.

This clonotype was detected a few times. The chain links TRBV5-1 to TRBJ2-7; 7 positions agree with TRBD2. This CDR3 has 14 amino acids. The V gene end was trimmed by 4 bases and the J gene end by 5 bases; junction bases not matched to a gene: 9. Germline assignment: CDR1 SGHRS and CDR2 YFSETQ. The CDR3 sequence is CASSTGDGRNEQYF. CDR3 sequence (DNA): TGCGCCAGCAGCACTGGGGACGGGAGGAACGAGCAGTACTTC. The whole variable domain, remainder taken from reference TRBV5-1 and TRBJ2-7, is KAGVTQTPRYLIKTRGQQVTLSCSPISGHRSVSWYQQTPGQGLQFLFEYFSETQRNKGNFPGRFSGRQFSNSRSEMNVSTLELGDSALYLCASSTGDGRNEQYFGPGTRLTVT.

This clonotype has a handful of counts. The chain uses TRBV5-5 and TRBJ1-2; D is ambiguous. The germline V gene has CDR1 SGHKS and CDR2 YYEKEE (reference sequence). V shed 0 bases and J shed 8 bases, with 11 bases lying between them. The CDR3 contains 13 residues. The CDR3 protein is CASSLATGGGYTF. The CDR3 DNA sequence: TGTGCCAGCAGCTTGGCGACGGGTGGAGGCTACACCTTC.

The chain is built from TRBV11-2 and TRBJ2-1; 7 bases align to TRBD2. Germline CDR1 reads SGHAT; CDR2 reads FQNNGV. The CDR3 loop spans 16 amino acids. The J segment lost 1 base and the V segment lost 4 bases, leaving 7 bases of the junction unmatched. The DNA for the CDR3 is TGTGCCAGCAGCTCAGAATTAGCGGGTTCCTACAATGAGCAGTTCTTC. This codes for CASSSELAGSYNEQFF.

Many counts were recorded for this clonotype. The chain combines TRBV12-3 or TRBV12-4 with TRBJ1-2, with TRBD1 identical over 9 bases. Trimming at V came to 4 bases and at J to 4 bases, leaving 4 bases not matched to a gene. The CDR3 is made up of 14 amino acids. CDR3 in amino acids: CASSWGQGSYGYTF. CDR3 DNA: TGTGCCAGCAGTTGGGGACAGGGAAGCTATGGCTACACCTTC.

This clonotype has more than one count but fewer than ten. The genes are TRBV20-1 and TRBJ2-7; D remains unclear. V dropped 5 bases and J dropped 4 bases, with 9 bases sitting between them. The V gene's germline CDR1 is DFQATT and CDR2 SNEGSKA (reference sequence). CDR3 size: 11 residues. CDR3 in amino acids: CSAPLQYEQYF. In DNA form, the CDR3 reads TGCAGTGCTCCCCTTCAATACGAGCAGTACTTC.

The table lists this clonotype with a few counts. The chain joins TRBV24-1 to TRBJ2-1; 11 nucleotides agree with TRBD2. Germline CDR1 KGHDR, CDR2 SFDVKD. V dropped 7 bases and J dropped 10; count of bases not matched to a gene: 8. The CDR3 has 14 amino acids. The CDR3 sequence: CATSLSGGAKEQFF. CDR3 in DNA: TGTGCCACCAGCCTTAGCGGGGGGGCTAAGGAGCAGTTCTTC.

This clonotype came up a few times. The chain couples TRBV13 to TRBJ2-7, with 8 positions matching TRBD2. V lost 7 bases to trimming and J lost 1 base; unmatched junction nucleotides: 6. This CDR3 is 14 amino acids long. Germline values: CDR1 PRHDT, CDR2 FYEKMQ (reference sequence). The CDR3 sequence: CASNTGGVSYEQYF. CDR3 sequence (DNA): TGTGCCAGCAATACCGGGGGGGTATCCTACGAGCAGTACTTC.

In this sample, this clonotype turned up a few times. The chain employs TRBV18 and TRBJ2-5; D call uncertain. CDR1 KGHSH and CDR2 LQKENI come from the germline V gene. The CDR3 extends over 13 amino acids. V lost 4 bases, J lost 4 bases, and 10 bases lay in between. CDR3 sequence (DNA): TGTGCCAGCTCACGACTGGTCAGAGAGACCCAGTACTTC. As protein: CASSRLVRETQYF.

In its sample, this clonotype was seen many times. J is TRBJ2-2 and V is TRBV24-1; D gene ambiguous. The germline V gene encodes CDR1 KGHDR and CDR2 SFDVKD. This CDR3 contains 13 residues. V dropped 6 bases and J dropped 10 bases, with 14 bases sitting between them. The CDR3 nucleotides read TGTGCCACCAGTAGTGGCGCCTCGACGGAGCTGTTTTTT. It encodes CATSSGASTELFF.